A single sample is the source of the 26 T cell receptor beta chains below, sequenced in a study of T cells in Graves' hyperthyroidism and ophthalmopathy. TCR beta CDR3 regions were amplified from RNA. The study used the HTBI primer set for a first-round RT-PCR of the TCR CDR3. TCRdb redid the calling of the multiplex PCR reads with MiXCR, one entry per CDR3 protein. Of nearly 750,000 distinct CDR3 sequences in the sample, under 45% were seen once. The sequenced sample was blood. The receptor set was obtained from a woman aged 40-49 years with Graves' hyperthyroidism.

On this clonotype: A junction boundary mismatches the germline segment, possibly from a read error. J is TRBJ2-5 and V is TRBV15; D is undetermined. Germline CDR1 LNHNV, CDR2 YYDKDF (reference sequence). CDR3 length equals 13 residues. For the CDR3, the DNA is TGTGTCACCAGCAGAGATCTAGGGGAGACCCAGTACTTC. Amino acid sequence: CVTSRDLGETQYF.

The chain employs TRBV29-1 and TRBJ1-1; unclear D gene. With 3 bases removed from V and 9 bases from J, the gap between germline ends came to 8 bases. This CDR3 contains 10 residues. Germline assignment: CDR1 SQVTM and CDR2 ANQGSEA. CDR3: CSVDDGQAFF. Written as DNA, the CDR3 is TGCAGCGTTGACGACGGACAAGCTTTCTTT.

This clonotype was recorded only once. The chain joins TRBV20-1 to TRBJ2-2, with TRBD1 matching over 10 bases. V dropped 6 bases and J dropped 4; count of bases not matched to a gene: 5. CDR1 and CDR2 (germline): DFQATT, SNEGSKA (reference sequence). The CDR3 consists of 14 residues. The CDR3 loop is CSARQGAGTGELFF. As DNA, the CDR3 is TGCAGTGCCAGACAGGGGGCCGGCACCGGGGAGCTGTTTTTT.

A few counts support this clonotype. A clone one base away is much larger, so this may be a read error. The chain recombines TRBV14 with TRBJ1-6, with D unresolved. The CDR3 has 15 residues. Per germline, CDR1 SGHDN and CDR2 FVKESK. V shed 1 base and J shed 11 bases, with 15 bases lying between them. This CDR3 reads CASSQARQGNAPLHF. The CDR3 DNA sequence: TGTGCCAGCAGCCAAGCTCGACAAGGCAATGCACCCCTCCACTTT.

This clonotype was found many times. The CDR3 DNA sequence: TGTGCCAGTAGTTGGGGTCATGGTGAAGCTTTCTTT. Its protein is CASSWGHGEAFF. This chain connects TRBV19 to TRBJ1-1; no reliable D call. The CDR3 is 12 amino acids. Germline values: CDR1 LNHDA, CDR2 SQIVND (reference sequence). V shed 5 bases and J shed 7 bases, with 11 bases lying between them.

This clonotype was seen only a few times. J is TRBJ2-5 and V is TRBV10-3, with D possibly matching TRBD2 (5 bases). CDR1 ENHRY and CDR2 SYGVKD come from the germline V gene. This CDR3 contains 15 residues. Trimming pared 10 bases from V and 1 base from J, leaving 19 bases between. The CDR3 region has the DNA TGTGCCAGCCTCGGAGGTGACAAGCTCCAAGAGACCCAGTACTTC. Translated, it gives CASLGGDKLQETQYF.

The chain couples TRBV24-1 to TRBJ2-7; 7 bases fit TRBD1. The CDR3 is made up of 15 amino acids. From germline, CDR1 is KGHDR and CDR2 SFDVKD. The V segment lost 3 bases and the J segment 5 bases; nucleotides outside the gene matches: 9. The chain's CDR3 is CATSDPGRGIDEQYF. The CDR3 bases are TGTGCCACCAGTGATCCTGGCAGGGGGATCGACGAGCAGTACTTC.

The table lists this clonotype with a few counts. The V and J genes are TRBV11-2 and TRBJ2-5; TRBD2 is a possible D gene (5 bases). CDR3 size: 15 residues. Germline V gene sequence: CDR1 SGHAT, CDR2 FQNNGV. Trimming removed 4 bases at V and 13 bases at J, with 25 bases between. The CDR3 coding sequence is TGTGCCAGCAGCTCCGGCGCCAACGGACTTTCCTATAGGTACTTC. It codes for CASSSGANGLSYRYF.

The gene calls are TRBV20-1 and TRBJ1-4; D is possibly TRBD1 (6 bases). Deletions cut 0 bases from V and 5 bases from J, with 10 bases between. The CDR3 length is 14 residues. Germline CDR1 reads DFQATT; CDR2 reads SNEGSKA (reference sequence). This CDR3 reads CSARDQTGNEKLFF. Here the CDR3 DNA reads TGCAGTGCTAGAGATCAGACAGGCAATGAAAAACTGTTTTTT.

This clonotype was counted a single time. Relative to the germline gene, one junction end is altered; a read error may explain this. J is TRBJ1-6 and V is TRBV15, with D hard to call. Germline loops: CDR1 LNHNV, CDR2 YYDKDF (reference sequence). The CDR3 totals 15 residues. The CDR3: CATGRDRAGGSPLHF. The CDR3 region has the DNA TGTGCCACCGGCAGAGATCGGGCGGGCGGCTCGCCCCTCCACTTT.

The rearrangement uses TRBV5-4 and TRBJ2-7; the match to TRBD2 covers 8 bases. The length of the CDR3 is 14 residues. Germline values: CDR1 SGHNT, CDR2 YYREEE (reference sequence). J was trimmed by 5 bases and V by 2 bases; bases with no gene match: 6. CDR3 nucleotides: TGTGCCAGCAGCTTACCCGGGACTAGGGACGAGCAGTACTTC. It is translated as CASSLPGTRDEQYF.

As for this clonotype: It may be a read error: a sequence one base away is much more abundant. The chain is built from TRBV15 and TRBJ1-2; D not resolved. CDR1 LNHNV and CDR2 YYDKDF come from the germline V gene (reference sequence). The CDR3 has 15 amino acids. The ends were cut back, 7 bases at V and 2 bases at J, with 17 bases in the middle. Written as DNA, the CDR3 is TGTGCCACCAAGGCCGACCCGGGAGAAAACTATGGCTACACCTTC. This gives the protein CATKADPGENYGYTF.

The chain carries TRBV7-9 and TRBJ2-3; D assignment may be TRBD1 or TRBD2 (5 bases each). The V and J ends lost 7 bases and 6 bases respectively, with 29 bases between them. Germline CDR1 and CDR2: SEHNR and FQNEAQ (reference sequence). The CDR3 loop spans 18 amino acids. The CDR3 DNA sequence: TGTGCCAGCAAGCCTCCAGGGACCCGAGACTCACCAACGGATACGCAGTATTTT. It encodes CASKPPGTRDSPTDTQYF.

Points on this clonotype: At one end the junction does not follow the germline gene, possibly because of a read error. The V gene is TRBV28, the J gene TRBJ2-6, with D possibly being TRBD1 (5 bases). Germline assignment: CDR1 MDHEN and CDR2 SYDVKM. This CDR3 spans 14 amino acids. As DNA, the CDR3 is TGTGCCAGCAGTCATTCCTCTGGGGCCAACATCCTGACTTTC. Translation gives CASSHSSGANILTF.

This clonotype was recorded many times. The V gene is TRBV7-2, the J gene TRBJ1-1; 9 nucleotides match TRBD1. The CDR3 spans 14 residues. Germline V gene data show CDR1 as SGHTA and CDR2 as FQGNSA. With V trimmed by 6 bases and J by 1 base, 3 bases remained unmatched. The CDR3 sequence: CASSPGQGNTEAFF. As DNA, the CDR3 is TGTGCCAGCAGTCCGGGACAGGGGAACACTGAAGCTTTCTTT.

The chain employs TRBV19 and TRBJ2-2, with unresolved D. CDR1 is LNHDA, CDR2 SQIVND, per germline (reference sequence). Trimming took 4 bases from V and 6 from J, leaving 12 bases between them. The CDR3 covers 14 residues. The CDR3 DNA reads TGTGCCAGTAGTAAGCAGGAAATAGCCGGGGAGCTGTTTTTT. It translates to CASSKQEIAGELFF.

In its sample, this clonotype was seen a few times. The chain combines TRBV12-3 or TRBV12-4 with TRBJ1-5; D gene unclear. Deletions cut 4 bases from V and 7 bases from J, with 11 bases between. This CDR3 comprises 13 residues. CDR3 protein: CASSSNIGQPQHF. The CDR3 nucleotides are TGTGCCAGCAGTTCGAACATAGGACAGCCCCAGCATTTT.

CDR3 DNA: TGTGCCAGCAGAGCGGAAACAGCTGCTCTTTATAGCAATCAGCCCCAGCATTTT. Translated, it gives CASRAETAALYSNQPQHF. The rearrangement uses TRBV6-6 and TRBJ1-5; D is ambiguous. The V and J ends lost 6 bases and 0 bases respectively, with 21 bases between them. CDR3 length: 18 amino acids. Germline lookup yields CDR1 MNHNY and CDR2 SVGAGI (reference sequence).

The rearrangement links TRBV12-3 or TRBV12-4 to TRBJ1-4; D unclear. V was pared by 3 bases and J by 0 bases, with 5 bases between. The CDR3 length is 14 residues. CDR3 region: CASSFYATNEKLFF. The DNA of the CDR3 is TGTGCCAGCAGTTTTTATGCAACTAATGAAAAACTGTTTTTT.

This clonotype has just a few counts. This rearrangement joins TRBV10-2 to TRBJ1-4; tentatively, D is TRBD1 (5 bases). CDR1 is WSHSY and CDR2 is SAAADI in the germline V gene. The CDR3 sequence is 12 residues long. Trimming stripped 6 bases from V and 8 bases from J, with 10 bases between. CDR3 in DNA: TGCGCCAGCAGGGCCAGGGAAGAAAAACTGTTTTTT. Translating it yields CASRAREEKLFF.

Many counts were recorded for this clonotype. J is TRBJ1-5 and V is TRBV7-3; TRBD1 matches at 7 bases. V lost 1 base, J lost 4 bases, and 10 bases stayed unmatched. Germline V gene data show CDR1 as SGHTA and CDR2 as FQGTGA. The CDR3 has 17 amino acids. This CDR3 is CASSLIGQTGVNQPQHF. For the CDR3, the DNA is TGTGCCAGCAGCTTAATAGGGCAAACAGGGGTAAATCAGCCCCAGCATTTT.

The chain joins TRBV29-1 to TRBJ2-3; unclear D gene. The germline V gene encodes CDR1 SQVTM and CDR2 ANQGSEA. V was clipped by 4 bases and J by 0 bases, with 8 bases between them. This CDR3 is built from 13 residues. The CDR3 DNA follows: TGCAGCGTTGTCCGCCTCAGCACAGATACGCAGTATTTT. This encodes CSVVRLSTDTQYF.

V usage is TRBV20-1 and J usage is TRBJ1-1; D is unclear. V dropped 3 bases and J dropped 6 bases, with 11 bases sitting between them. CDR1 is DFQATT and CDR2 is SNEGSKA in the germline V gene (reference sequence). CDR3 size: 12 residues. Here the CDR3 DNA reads TGCAGTGCTAGGGCGGAACGCGCTGAAGCTTTCTTT. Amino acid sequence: CSARAERAEAFF.

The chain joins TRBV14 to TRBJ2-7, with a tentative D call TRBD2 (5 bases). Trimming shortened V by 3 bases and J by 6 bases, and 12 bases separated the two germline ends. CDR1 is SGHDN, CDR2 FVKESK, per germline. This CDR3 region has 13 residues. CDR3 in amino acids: CASSQEAAPEQYF. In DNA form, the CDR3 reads TGTGCCAGCAGCCAGGAGGCCGCGCCCGAGCAGTACTTC.

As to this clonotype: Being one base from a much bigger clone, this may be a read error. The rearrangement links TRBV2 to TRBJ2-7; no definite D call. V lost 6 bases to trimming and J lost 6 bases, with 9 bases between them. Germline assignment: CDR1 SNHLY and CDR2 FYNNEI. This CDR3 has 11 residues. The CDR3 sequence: CASSRTSEQYF. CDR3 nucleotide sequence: TGTGCCAGCAGCCGGACCTCCGAGCAGTACTTC.

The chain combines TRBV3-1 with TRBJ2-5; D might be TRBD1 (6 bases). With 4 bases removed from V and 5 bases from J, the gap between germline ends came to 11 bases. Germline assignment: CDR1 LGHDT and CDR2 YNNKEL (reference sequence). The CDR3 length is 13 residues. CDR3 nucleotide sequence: TGTGCCAGCAGCCGAAACAGGGTGGAGACCCAGTACTTC. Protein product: CASSRNRVETQYF.